A selection of T cell receptor beta chains follows, all from one sample in a study of human T cells and chemical hapten exposure. MiXCR, applied by TCRdb to the RACE reads, yields one record per CDR3 protein. The sample carries under 100,000 distinct CDR3 sequences, over 10% recorded once. Sequencing was performed on whole blood, taken in connection with sensitization to the hapten diphenylcyclopropenone (DPC). The receptors come from a woman aged 40 to 55 with alopecia areata. Some clones in this sample may be carry-over from other donors' samples. Both conserved end residues are part of each CDR3. The D gene is left open where the match is weak. Size tells how often a clone was seen (once, few, many) or the class of an expanded clone, and some rows leave it out.

v_call: TRBV6-5
clone_size: .
d_call: .
j_call: TRBJ1-1
cdr3_aa: CASSSARGGLNTEAFF
cdr3_nt: TGTGCCAGCAGTTCCGCTCGGGGGGGGTTGAACACTGAAGCTTTCTTT

v_call: TRBV30
clone_size: .
d_call: .
j_call: TRBJ1-1
cdr3_aa: CAWNRNTEAFF
cdr3_nt: TGTGCCTGGAATCGGAACACTGAAGCTTTCTTT

v_call: TRBV19
clone_size: many
d_call: .
j_call: TRBJ1-2
cdr3_aa: CASSIQAVIYGYTF
cdr3_nt: TGTGCCAGTAGTATCCAGGCGGTCATTTATGGCTACACCTTC

v_call: TRBV4-1
clone_size: .
d_call: .
j_call: TRBJ1-1
cdr3_aa: CASSQVVLTEAFF
cdr3_nt: TGCGCCAGCAGCCAAGTAGTGCTAACTGAAGCTTTCTTT

v_call: TRBV20-1
clone_size: .
d_call: TRBD2
j_call: TRBJ2-5
cdr3_aa: CSATGVSGAGGETQYF
cdr3_nt: TGCAGTGCTACCGGTGTTAGCGGGGCCGGAGGGGAGACCCAGTACTTC

v_call: TRBV28
clone_size: few
d_call: .
j_call: TRBJ1-2
cdr3_aa: CASSLSEDNYGYTF
cdr3_nt: TGTGCCAGCAGTTTATCGGAGGATAACTATGGCTACACCTTC

v_call: TRBV7-2
clone_size: .
d_call: TRBD2
j_call: TRBJ2-2
cdr3_aa: CASSLSGGLNTGELFF
cdr3_nt: TGTGCCAGCAGCCTTAGCGGGGGCCTCAACACCGGGGAGCTGTTTTTT

v_call: TRBV12-3/TRBV12-4
clone_size: .
d_call: .
j_call: TRBJ1-2
cdr3_aa: CASSLNGNYGYTF
cdr3_nt: TGTGCCAGCAGTTTAAACGGAAACTATGGCTACACCTTC

v_call: TRBV5-4
clone_size: .
d_call: .
j_call: TRBJ2-3
cdr3_aa: CASIPGGTDTQYF
cdr3_nt: TGTGCCAGCATTCCCGGGGGCACAGATACGCAGTATTTT

v_call: TRBV30
clone_size: .
d_call: TRBD1
j_call: TRBJ1-2
cdr3_aa: CAWSMRTGMDYGYTF
cdr3_nt: TGTGCCTGGAGTATGCGGACAGGGATGGACTATGGCTACACCTTC

v_call: TRBV18
clone_size: few
d_call: .
j_call: TRBJ1-6
cdr3_aa: CASSPDGRAPLHF
cdr3_nt: TGTGCCAGCTCCCCCGACGGGAGGGCACCCCTCCACTTT

v_call: TRBV12-3/TRBV12-4
clone_size: .
d_call: .
j_call: TRBJ1-1
cdr3_aa: CASRDVYTEAFF
cdr3_nt: TGTGCCAGCAGGGACGTCTACACTGAAGCTTTCTTT

v_call: TRBV11-2
clone_size: many
d_call: TRBD2
j_call: TRBJ2-1
cdr3_aa: CASRGLTFNNEQFF
cdr3_nt: TGTGCCAGTAGGGGACTAACCTTCAACAATGAGCAGTTCTTC

v_call: TRBV30
clone_size: few
d_call: .
j_call: TRBJ2-6
cdr3_aa: CAWSVGRAGANVLTF
cdr3_nt: TGTGCCTGGAGTGTAGGCCGGGCTGGGGCCAACGTCCTGACTTTC

v_call: TRBV6-5
clone_size: many
d_call: .
j_call: TRBJ2-5
cdr3_aa: CASSSPKLLGTQYF
cdr3_nt: TGTGCCAGCAGTTCCCCCAAGTTATTGGGGACCCAGTACTTC

v_call: TRBV20-1
clone_size: many
d_call: TRBD1
j_call: TRBJ2-5
cdr3_aa: CSAPHLGQAQETQYF
cdr3_nt: TGCAGTGCCCCACACCTGGGACAGGCCCAAGAGACCCAGTACTTC

v_call: TRBV29-1
clone_size: .
d_call: TRBD2
j_call: TRBJ2-7
cdr3_aa: CSVQKLAGGPLEQYF
cdr3_nt: TGCAGCGTTCAAAAACTAGCGGGAGGGCCGTTGGAGCAGTACTTC

v_call: TRBV20-1
clone_size: .
d_call: TRBD1
j_call: TRBJ2-7
cdr3_aa: CSARPRDRASYEQYF
cdr3_nt: TGCAGTGCTAGACCACGGGACAGGGCGTCCTACGAGCAGTACTTC

v_call: TRBV2
clone_size: few
d_call: .
j_call: TRBJ2-3
cdr3_aa: CASSTGARWGTDTQYF
cdr3_nt: TGTGCCAGCAGTACGGGGGCGAGGTGGGGTACAGATACGCAGTATTTT

v_call: TRBV27
clone_size: .
d_call: TRBD1
j_call: TRBJ1-6
cdr3_aa: CASSIRRGQGRYNSPLHF
cdr3_nt: TGTGCCAGCAGTATACGCCGCGGACAGGGGCGGTATAATTCACCCCTCCACTTT

v_call: TRBV7-9
clone_size: many
d_call: .
j_call: TRBJ1-2
cdr3_aa: CASSLVPSEPGRNGYTF
cdr3_nt: TGTGCCAGCAGCTTAGTCCCCTCCGAGCCGGGGAGGAATGGCTACACCTTC

v_call: TRBV6-2/TRBV6-3
clone_size: few
d_call: .
j_call: TRBJ1-5
cdr3_aa: CASLMSGQSNQPQHF
cdr3_nt: TGTGCCAGCCTAATGAGTGGACAGAGCAATCAGCCCCAGCATTTT

v_call: TRBV6-6
clone_size: many
d_call: .
j_call: TRBJ1-5
cdr3_aa: CASTGDKNQPQHF
cdr3_nt: TGTGCCAGCACAGGGGATAAGAATCAGCCCCAGCATTTT

v_call: TRBV12-3/TRBV12-4
clone_size: few
d_call: TRBD2
j_call: TRBJ2-2
cdr3_aa: CASPRGGGAPAGELFF
cdr3_nt: TGTGCCAGCCCCCGAGGCGGGGGGGCCCCCGCCGGGGAGCTGTTTTTT

v_call: TRBV2
clone_size: many
d_call: .
j_call: TRBJ1-1
cdr3_aa: CASKGGRGNTEAFF
cdr3_nt: TGTGCCAGCAAGGGGGGACGAGGGAACACTGAAGCTTTCTTT

v_call: TRBV11-1
clone_size: .
d_call: TRBD2
j_call: TRBJ2-7
cdr3_aa: CASSLFLAGKDSYEQYF
cdr3_nt: TGTGCCAGCAGCTTATTCTTAGCGGGGAAAGATTCCTACGAGCAGTACTTC

v_call: TRBV7-2
clone_size: few
d_call: TRBD2
j_call: TRBJ2-1
cdr3_aa: CASKTRPGLDYNEQFF
cdr3_nt: TGTGCCAGCAAGACCCGCCCGGGACTAGACTACAATGAGCAGTTCTTC

v_call: TRBV6-5
clone_size: few
d_call: .
j_call: TRBJ2-1
cdr3_aa: CASTPGGRGSYNEQFF
cdr3_nt: TGTGCCAGCACCCCAGGGGGGCGAGGGTCCTACAATGAGCAGTTCTTC

v_call: TRBV6-2/TRBV6-3
clone_size: .
d_call: .
j_call: TRBJ2-7
cdr3_aa: CASSSNFGTLTYEQYF
cdr3_nt: TGTGCCAGCAGTTCCAACTTCGGGACTTTGACCTACGAGCAGTACTTC

v_call: TRBV7-9
clone_size: many
d_call: .
j_call: TRBJ1-2
cdr3_aa: CASSLEAHKGYTF
cdr3_nt: TGTGCCAGCAGCTTAGAGGCGCACAAAGGCTACACCTTC

v_call: TRBV28
clone_size: .
d_call: .
j_call: TRBJ2-7
cdr3_aa: CASSSQDSSSSYEQYF
cdr3_nt: TGTGCCAGCAGCTCCCAGGACAGTTCTAGCTCCTACGAGCAGTACTTC

v_call: TRBV6-5
clone_size: .
d_call: .
j_call: TRBJ1-6
cdr3_aa: CASSRGGNAPSPLHF
cdr3_nt: TGTGCCAGCAGCCGGGGGGGAAACGCACCCTCACCCCTCCACTTT

v_call: TRBV12-3/TRBV12-4
clone_size: many
d_call: TRBD1
j_call: TRBJ2-7
cdr3_aa: CASSTLRDRVHEQYF
cdr3_nt: TGTGCCAGCAGTACCCTCCGGGACAGGGTCCACGAGCAGTACTTC

v_call: TRBV21-1
clone_size: few
d_call: .
j_call: TRBJ2-3
cdr3_aa: CASSKVSRITDTQYF
cdr3_nt: TGTGCCAGCAGCAAAGTCTCCAGAATCACAGATACGCAGTATTTT

v_call: TRBV7-2
clone_size: many
d_call: TRBD1
j_call: TRBJ1-2
cdr3_aa: CASSPRTVPGQGLVSSYGYTF
cdr3_nt: TGTGCCAGCAGCCCACGAACGGTCCCGGGACAGGGTTTAGTATCGTCCTATGGCTACACCTTC

v_call: TRBV19
clone_size: many
d_call: .
j_call: TRBJ2-2
cdr3_aa: CASKLGGNTGELFF
cdr3_nt: TGTGCCAGTAAATTGGGAGGGAACACCGGGGAGCTGTTTTTT

v_call: TRBV6-6
clone_size: few
d_call: .
j_call: TRBJ2-2
cdr3_aa: CASSPYTGELFF
cdr3_nt: TGTGCCAGCAGTCCGTACACCGGGGAGCTGTTTTTT

v_call: TRBV20-1
clone_size: .
d_call: TRBD2
j_call: TRBJ2-3
cdr3_aa: CSATPPGLAGGKPSTDTQYF
cdr3_nt: TGCAGTGCTACCCCCCCGGGACTAGCGGGAGGGAAACCAAGCACAGATACGCAGTATTTT

v_call: TRBV11-2
clone_size: .
d_call: .
j_call: TRBJ2-2
cdr3_aa: CASSLDRLTNTGELFF
cdr3_nt: TGTGCCAGCAGCTTAGATCGGCTAACGAACACCGGGGAGCTGTTTTTT

v_call: TRBV6-1
clone_size: .
d_call: TRBD2
j_call: TRBJ2-1
cdr3_aa: CASSEYSGRALDEQFF
cdr3_nt: TGTGCCAGCAGTGAATATAGCGGGAGGGCCCTCGATGAGCAGTTCTTC

v_call: TRBV7-9
clone_size: many
d_call: TRBD1
j_call: TRBJ1-2
cdr3_aa: CASSLSPGQGADYGYTF
cdr3_nt: TGTGCCAGCAGCCTCAGCCCGGGACAGGGGGCGGACTATGGCTACACCTTC

v_call: TRBV24-1
clone_size: many
d_call: .
j_call: TRBJ1-1
cdr3_aa: CATSDGRDIGEAFF
cdr3_nt: TGTGCCACCAGTGATGGCAGGGATATCGGTGAAGCTTTCTTT

v_call: TRBV6-5
clone_size: many
d_call: TRBD1
j_call: TRBJ1-5
cdr3_aa: CASGGSTGGNQPQHF
cdr3_nt: TGTGCCAGCGGAGGATCGACAGGGGGGAATCAGCCCCAGCATTTT

v_call: TRBV7-2
clone_size: many
d_call: .
j_call: TRBJ2-1
cdr3_aa: CASSWGRHNEQFF
cdr3_nt: TGTGCCAGCAGCTGGGGGAGACACAATGAGCAGTTCTTC

v_call: TRBV7-2
clone_size: .
d_call: TRBD1
j_call: TRBJ2-3
cdr3_aa: CASSTRTGGLFNTQYF
cdr3_nt: TGTGCCAGCAGCACCCGGACAGGGGGCCTCTTCAATACGCAGTATTTT

v_call: TRBV6-2/TRBV6-3
clone_size: .
d_call: .
j_call: TRBJ1-5
cdr3_aa: CASSYSGQSNQPQHF
cdr3_nt: TGTGCCAGCAGTTACTCTGGACAGAGCAATCAGCCCCAGCATTTT

v_call: TRBV5-4
clone_size: .
d_call: .
j_call: TRBJ2-5
cdr3_aa: CASSSPRGAQETQYF
cdr3_nt: TGTGCCAGCAGCTCGCCCCGGGGCGCACAAGAGACCCAGTACTTC

v_call: TRBV29-1
clone_size: .
d_call: TRBD1
j_call: TRBJ2-6
cdr3_aa: CSVRQGTNVLTF
cdr3_nt: TGCAGCGTTCGACAGGGTACCAACGTCCTGACTTTC

v_call: TRBV29-1
clone_size: few
d_call: .
j_call: TRBJ1-2
cdr3_aa: CSVDQGLYGYTF
cdr3_nt: TGCAGCGTTGACCAGGGTCTCTATGGCTACACCTTC

v_call: TRBV6-2/TRBV6-3
clone_size: few
d_call: TRBD1
j_call: TRBJ2-3
cdr3_aa: CASRWTGGTDTQYF
cdr3_nt: TGTGCCAGCAGGTGGACAGGGGGCACAGATACGCAGTATTTT

v_call: TRBV12-3/TRBV12-4
clone_size: many
d_call: .
j_call: TRBJ2-1
cdr3_aa: CASSLPGLLNEQFF
cdr3_nt: TGTGCCAGCAGTTTACCAGGTTTACTGAATGAGCAGTTCTTC

v_call: TRBV19
clone_size: few
d_call: .
j_call: TRBJ1-5
cdr3_aa: CASTGDSNQPQHF
cdr3_nt: TGTGCCAGTACCGGGGATAGCAATCAGCCCCAGCATTTT

v_call: TRBV6-2/TRBV6-3
clone_size: few
d_call: .
j_call: TRBJ1-2
cdr3_aa: CASSPPRAVNYGYTF
cdr3_nt: TGTGCCAGCAGCCCCCCCCGGGCCGTCAACTATGGCTACACCTTC

v_call: TRBV14
clone_size: .
d_call: .
j_call: TRBJ2-3
cdr3_aa: CASSKGGDTQYF
cdr3_nt: TGTGCCAGCAGCAAGGGGGGAGATACGCAGTATTTT

v_call: TRBV11-2
clone_size: .
d_call: .
j_call: TRBJ2-1
cdr3_aa: CASRVSGSSYNEQFF
cdr3_nt: TGTGCCAGCAGAGTTAGCGGAAGCTCCTACAATGAGCAGTTCTTC

v_call: TRBV7-2
clone_size: few
d_call: TRBD2
j_call: TRBJ2-5
cdr3_aa: CASSLAWLAGRTRQETQYF
cdr3_nt: TGTGCCAGCAGCTTAGCGTGGCTAGCGGGGAGGACGCGCCAAGAGACCCAGTACTTC

v_call: TRBV6-5
clone_size: many
d_call: TRBD2
j_call: TRBJ2-3
cdr3_aa: CASSPRASGGAADTQYF
cdr3_nt: TGTGCCAGCAGTCCCCGGGCTAGCGGGGGGGCCGCAGATACGCAGTATTTT